This is a list of T cell receptor beta chains from one sample in a study of HIV-infected patients and healthy controls. TCRdb recomputed calls from the 5' RACE reads with MiXCR, one row per CDR3 protein. This sample has 55,000 to 70,000 distinct CDR3 sequences, with about a fifth found just once. Sequenced input: CD4+ T cells from blood. Receptor source: a human donor in good health. The CDR3 runs from the conserved cysteine through the conserved F or W. The D gene is left open where the match is weak. The listing skips clone size in some rows; elsewhere it reads once, few, many or a size class.

TRBJ2-1	TRBV10-3	many	TRBD1	TGTGCCATCAGTGCTCCGGGACAGGTGGGGAATGAGCAGTTCTTC	CAISAPGQVGNEQFF
TRBJ1-1	TRBV29-1	many	NA	TGCAGCGTTGACAATATGAACACTGAAGCTTTCTTT	CSVDNMNTEAFF
TRBJ2-7	TRBV5-4	many	NA	TGTGCCAGCAGCTTGGCGACAGGAAGCTCCTACGAGCAGTACTTC	CASSLATGSSYEQYF
TRBJ2-7	TRBV5-1	many	NA	TGCGCCAGCAGCTTGAGGGCGGGGCCCTCCTACGAGCAGTACTTC	CASSLRAGPSYEQYF
TRBJ1-1	TRBV7-2	many	TRBD1	TGTGCCAGCAGCCGAGGACAGGGAAGGACTGAAGCTTTCTTT	CASSRGQGRTEAFF
TRBJ1-2	TRBV7-2	NA	NA	TGTGCCAGCAGCCAGACAGGAGTTGGGGGGTATGGCTACACCTTC	CASSQTGVGGYGYTF
TRBJ2-4	TRBV20-1	many	NA	TGCAGTGCTAGCGCGATGGAAAGGAACATTCAGTACTTC	CSASAMERNIQYF
TRBJ2-7	TRBV20-1	few	TRBD2	TGCAGTGCTAGAGCCTTGACTAGCGGGAGCCACGAGCAGTACTTC	CSARALTSGSHEQYF
TRBJ1-4	TRBV10-3	many	NA	TGTGCCATCAGTGAGTCGATCGTGTCCCTAAAGGAAAAACTGTTTTTT	CAISESIVSLKEKLFF
TRBJ1-6	TRBV10-3	few	NA	TGTGCCATAGGAGGCAGGGGTAATTCACCCCTCCACTTT	CAIGGRGNSPLHF
TRBJ1-5	TRBV9	many	NA	TGTGCCAGCAGCGTAAATTGGGGGGCCGGGCAGCCCCAGCATTTT	CASSVNWGAGQPQHF
TRBJ1-5	TRBV6-1	many	TRBD1	TGTGCCAGCAGAACCGGGACAGGGACCAAAAATCAGCCCCAGCATTTT	CASRTGTGTKNQPQHF
TRBJ2-5	TRBV19	NA	TRBD1	TGTGCCAGTAGTCAAGGACAGGGGGCATCTCAGACCCAGTACTTC	CASSQGQGASQTQYF
TRBJ2-2	TRBV5-1	NA	NA	TGCGCCAGCAGCTTAGACGGGAAGGGCGAGCTGTTTTTT	CASSLDGKGELFF
TRBJ1-1	TRBV7-9	many	TRBD1	TGTGCCAGCAGGGTCGACAGGGGTTCGAACACTGAAGCTTTCTTT	CASRVDRGSNTEAFF
TRBJ1-2	TRBV6-2/TRBV6-3	NA	NA	TGTGCCAGCAGGGGGACATCCTATGGCTACACCTTC	CASRGTSYGYTF
TRBJ1-4	TRBV7-9	many	NA	TGTGCCAGCAGCCCCGCGGCGGGCAATACTAATGAAAAACTGTTTTTT	CASSPAAGNTNEKLFF
TRBJ2-2	TRBV12-3/TRBV12-4	many	NA	TGTGCCAGCAGATCCCCGGTTAGCGGGGAGCTGTTTTTT	CASRSPVSGELFF
TRBJ1-3	TRBV2	many	TRBD1	TGTGCCAGCAGACGGACAGGGGGAACGTGGGGAAACACCATATATTTT	CASRRTGGTWGNTIYF
TRBJ1-5	TRBV19	NA	NA	TGTGCCAGTAGTATGGAGCGGCTGGGCTATCAGCCCCAGCATTTT	CASSMERLGYQPQHF
TRBJ2-5	TRBV5-1	NA	NA	TGCGCCAGCAGCGACGGAGGGCCGAAGACCCAGTACTTC	CASSDGGPKTQYF
TRBJ1-1	TRBV4-2	many	NA	TGTGCCAGCAGCCAAGACCCGCAGGCGAACACTGAAGCTTTCTTT	CASSQDPQANTEAFF